These 2 T cell receptor beta chains came from one sample sequenced in a study of cytotoxic CD8 clonotypes in ibrutinib-treated CLL (dated by TCRdb to 2020 to 2023). Sample time point, as interpreted from the label and publication: approximately 25 months on ibrutinib. Library creation used the immunoSEQ multiplex PCR assay. TCRdb stores this immuneACCESS table with in-frame sequences only. Part of the clones is absent; in the studies checked, under half of the shortfall reflects unresolved V genes, and no reason is known for the rest. The sample contains more than 85,000 clones, 77% of them found a single time. The top ten constitute around 24% of the sample. The source material was PBMCs, sampled after 24 months of ibrutinib treatment. These receptors came from a human donor with chronic lymphocytic leukemia.

This chain joins TRBV18 and TRBJ2-7; 9 bases are shared with TRBD2. With V trimmed by 0 bases and J by 2 bases, 2 bases remained unmatched. Looked up from germline, CDR1 is KGHSH and CDR2 is LQKENI. There are 15 residues in the CDR3. The CDR3 sequence: CASSPPLAGTYEQYF. Written as DNA, the CDR3 is TGTGCCAGCTCACCACCCCTAGCGGGGACCTACGAGCAGTACTTC.

A single count supports this clone. The chain has TRBV2 and TRBJ2-1; 10 bases are shared with TRBD2. The CDR3 loop spans 16 amino acids. CDR1 is SNHLY and CDR2 is FYNNEI in the germline V gene. Unmatched junction bases numbered 6, after V lost 7 bases and J lost 0 bases. In DNA form, the CDR3 reads TGTGCCAGCACTGGTAGCGGGGGGAGCTCCTACAATGAGCAGTTCTTC. Protein sequence: CASTGSGGSSYNEQFF. The full variable domain, with the rest looked up from reference TRBV2 and TRBJ2-1, is EPEVTQTPSHQVTQMGQEVILRCVPISNHLYFYWYRQILGQKVEFLVSFYNNEISEKSEIFDDQFSVERPDGSNFTLKIRSTKLEDSAMYFCASTGSGGSSYNEQFFGPGTRLTVL.